The 28 T cell receptor beta chains below come from one sample, sequenced in a study of T cell responses to AZD1222 COVID-19 vaccine. Repertoires were generated with immunoSEQ multiplex PCR, while TCRdb's copy carries only in-frame clones and drops some. The data show about 150,000 clones, roughly 88% seen once. The input for sequencing was peripheral blood, taken 28 days after the second AZD1222 dose. The origin of the receptors is an adult who received the AZD1222 COVID-19 vaccine.

J is TRBJ2-7 and V is TRBV6-1; TRBD1 agrees at 7 bases. The CDR3 length is 13 residues. V shed 6 bases and J 3 bases; nucleotides not matched to a gene: 5. CDR1 and CDR2 from the germline V gene are MNHNS and SASEGT. The DNA for the CDR3 is TGTGCCAGCAGGGGACAGAACGGCTACGAGCAGTACTTC. Protein: CASRGQNGYEQYF.

V is TRBV7-9 and J is TRBJ1-4, with 8 bases aligning to TRBD1. The junction had 11 bases not matched to a gene; V was cut back by 4 bases and J by 7 bases. The CDR3 has 16 residues. The germline V gene has CDR1 SEHNR and CDR2 FQNEAQ (reference sequence). CDR3 region: CASSSRTGYFSEKLFF. The CDR3 bases are TGTGCCAGCAGCTCGCGGACAGGGTATTTCTCTGAAAAACTGTTTTTT.

The chain has TRBV11-2 and TRBJ1-4; D might be TRBD1 (6 bases). Germline V lookup: CDR1 SGHAT, CDR2 FQNNGV. The V end was cut by 5 bases, the J end by 7 bases, with 17 bases between. The CDR3 is 15 residues long. This chain's CDR3 is CASSQTTGRREKLFF. Here the CDR3 DNA reads TGTGCCAGCAGCCAAACCACAGGGAGACGTGAAAAACTGTTTTTT.

J is TRBJ1-2 and V is TRBV30; unclear D gene. The ends were cut back, 3 bases at V and 8 bases at J, with 13 bases in the middle. This CDR3 spans 12 amino acids. The V gene's germline CDR1 is GTSNPN and CDR2 SVGIG (reference sequence). CDR3 coding DNA: TGTGCCTGGAGGAATCCGGGGTTAGGCTACACCTTC. Protein: CAWRNPGLGYTF.

V gene TRBV5-1 combines with J gene TRBJ1-5; 8 bases are a match to TRBD1. Germline V lookup: CDR1 SGHRS, CDR2 YFSETQ. The CDR3 runs to 13 residues. The J segment lost 8 bases and the V segment lost 4 bases, leaving 5 bases of the junction unmatched. CDR3 in amino acids: CASSPGQGEPQHF. CDR3 DNA: TGCGCCAGCAGCCCTGGACAGGGAGAGCCCCAGCATTTT.

This clone was seen just once. The rearrangement links TRBV2 to TRBJ2-7, with 9 bases fitting TRBD1. Germline CDR1 reads SNHLY; CDR2 reads FYNNEI. V trimming: 6 bases; J trimming: 6 bases; junction bases outside the gene matches: 9. The CDR3 runs to 14 residues. In nucleotides, the CDR3 is TGTGCCAGCAGCCGCCCGGGACAGGGTTTCGAGCAGTACTTC. It is translated as CASSRPGQGFEQYF.

The chain employs TRBV5-5 and TRBJ1-1; D unresolved. The V end lost 5 bases, the J end lost 1 base, and 12 bases lay between the germline ends. The CDR3 consists of 14 residues. Germline V gene data show CDR1 as SGHKS and CDR2 as YYEKEE (reference sequence). The CDR3 region has the DNA TGTGCCAGCAGTTCCAGGACCTCGAACACTGAAGCTTTCTTT. Translated: CASSSRTSNTEAFF.

The chain combines TRBV5-5 with TRBJ1-5; the D is unclear. Germline V gene data show CDR1 as SGHKS and CDR2 as YYEKEE (reference sequence). The length of the CDR3 is 15 residues. The V end was cut by 0 bases, the J end by 3 bases, with 10 bases between. DNA for the CDR3: TGTGCCAGCAGCTTGGGAGGGTCGAACAATCAGCCCCAGCATTTT. Translation gives CASSLGGSNNQPQHF.

The J gene is TRBJ1-1, the V gene TRBV11-3; D gene unclear. The CDR3 consists of 12 residues. V lost 4 bases, J lost 1 base, and 4 bases lay in between. Germline lookup yields CDR1 SGHNT and CDR2 YENEEA. The CDR3 DNA sequence: TGTGCCAGCAGCTCCCAGAACACTGAAGCTTTCTTT. Its protein is CASSSQNTEAFF.

The chain recombines TRBV6-2 or TRBV6-3 with TRBJ1-6; TRBD1 might be the D (6 bases). Trimming pared 5 bases from V and 8 bases from J, leaving 16 bases between. The CDR3 totals 15 residues. Germline V CDR1 and CDR2: MNHEY, SVGEGT. CDR3 protein: CASSGGGRHHSPLHF. The CDR3 coding sequence is TGTGCCAGCAGTGGGGGGGGCCGCCACCATTCACCCCTCCACTTT.

The rearrangement joins TRBV7-9 to TRBJ1-1; the D is unclear. The CDR3 runs to 14 residues. V was clipped by 6 bases and J by 1 base, with 12 bases between them. The germline CDR1 and CDR2 sequences are SEHNR and FQNEAQ (reference sequence). CDR3 loop: CASRLDGANTEAFF. The CDR3 nucleotides read TGTGCCAGCAGGTTGGACGGAGCGAACACTGAAGCTTTCTTT.

The rearrangement uses TRBV25-1 and TRBJ2-2, with unresolved D. The germline CDR1 and CDR2 sequences are MGHDK and SYGVNS. The CDR3 runs to 13 residues. Trimming removed 6 bases at V and 0 bases at J, with 5 bases between. As DNA, the CDR3 is TGTGCCAGCAGGACCGCGAACACCGGGGAGCTGTTTTTT. Protein sequence: CASRTANTGELFF. The full variable domain, its missing parts supplied by reference TRBV25-1 and TRBJ2-2, is EADIYQTPRYLVIGTGKKITLECSQTMGHDKMYWYQQDPGMELHLIHYSYGVNSTEKGDLSSESTVSRIRTEHFPLTLESARPSHTSQYLCASRTANTGELFFGEGSRLTVL.

Here the CDR3 reads CATSRGLSGTGVGNGYTF. CDR3 DNA sequence: TGTGCCACCAGCAGAGGTTTAAGTGGGACAGGGGTGGGGAATGGCTACACCTTC. This rearrangement joins TRBV15 to TRBJ1-2, with 10 bases matching TRBD1. The CDR3 runs to 18 residues. Trimming removed 1 base from V and 6 bases from J; junction bases left unmatched: 14. Looked up from germline, CDR1 is LNHNV and CDR2 is YYDKDF (reference sequence).

The rearrangement uses TRBV2 and TRBJ1-1; D unclear. This CDR3 is 13 amino acids long. CDR1 and CDR2 (germline): SNHLY, FYNNEI. Trimming stripped 4 bases from V and 5 bases from J, with 11 bases between. As DNA, the CDR3 is TGTGCCAGCAGTGCGGCCCCGGAGACTGAAGCTTTCTTT. Residues: CASSAAPETEAFF. Drawing the rest from reference TRBV2 and TRBJ1-1, the complete variable domain is EPEVTQTPSHQVTQMGQEVILRCVPISNHLYFYWYRQILGQKVEFLVSFYNNEISEKSEIFDDQFSVERPDGSNFTLKIRSTKLEDSAMYFCASSAAPETEAFFGQGTRLTVV.

The V call is TRBV19, the J call TRBJ1-6, with TRBD1 identical over 10 bases. The junction had 4 bases not matched to a gene; V was cut back by 6 bases and J by 8 bases. The CDR3 consists of 14 residues. Germline CDR1 reads LNHDA; CDR2 reads SQIVND (reference sequence). The CDR3 protein is CASSPDRGYSPLHF. As DNA, the CDR3 is TGTGCCAGTAGCCCGGACAGGGGGTATTCACCCCTCCACTTT.

V and J are TRBV4-2 and TRBJ2-7; D is uncertain. Germline V lookup: CDR1 LGHNA, CDR2 YNFKEQ. V was trimmed by 0 bases and J by 7 bases, leaving 13 bases between them. The CDR3 is 14 residues long. The CDR3 DNA reads as TGTGCCAGCAGCCAAGATCTTGAGGCGGCAGAGCAGTACTTC. It codes for CASSQDLEAAEQYF.

The chain couples TRBV9 to TRBJ1-3; D is unresolved. The CDR3 consists of 16 residues. CDR1 is SGDLS and CDR2 is YYNGEE in the germline V gene. V was trimmed by 4 bases and J by 2 bases, leaving 16 bases between them. The DNA of the CDR3 is TGTGCCAGCAGCCATGAACCCACTGGGGCTGGAAACACCATATATTTT. Encoded protein: CASSHEPTGAGNTIYF.

This chain connects TRBV5-6 to TRBJ1-2; D ambiguous. The V and J ends lost 2 bases and 4 bases respectively, with 6 bases between them. This CDR3 spans 12 amino acids. Germline lookup yields CDR1 SGHDT and CDR2 YYEEEE. Here the CDR3 reads CASSLGSYGYTF. The CDR3 nucleotides are TGTGCCAGCAGCTTAGGAAGCTATGGCTACACCTTC.

V and J are TRBV9 and TRBJ2-1; D not resolved. Germline V lookup: CDR1 SGDLS, CDR2 YYNGEE. The CDR3 is 13 residues long. V lost 7 bases, J lost 5 bases, and 13 bases lay in between. The CDR3 loop is CASGLGLNNEQFF. Written as DNA, the CDR3 is TGTGCCAGCGGCCTTGGGCTTAACAATGAGCAGTTCTTC. Filled out from reference TRBV9 and TRBJ2-1, the complete variable domain reads DSGVTQTPKHLITATGQRVTLRCSPRSGDLSVYWYQQSLDQGLQFLIQYYNGEERAKGNILERFSAQQFPDLHSELNLSSLELGDSALYFCASGLGLNNEQFFGPGTRLTVL.

The chain is built from TRBV28 and TRBJ2-1, with 11 bases matching TRBD2. Per the germline V gene, CDR1 is MDHEN and CDR2 is SYDVKM. V shed 7 bases, J shed 3 bases, and the junction held 5 bases outside the gene matches. This CDR3 is 15 amino acids long. The CDR3 reads CASTLTSGIYNEQFF. The CDR3 DNA reads as TGTGCCAGCACCCTGACTAGCGGGATCTACAATGAGCAGTTCTTC.

This rearrangement joins TRBV5-1 to TRBJ2-2; 11 bases line up with TRBD2. Trimming removed 0 bases from V and 0 bases from J; junction bases left unmatched: 1. The CDR3 totals 17 residues. Germline V gene sequence: CDR1 SGHRS, CDR2 YFSETQ. CDR3 protein: CASSLGTSGPNTGELFF. The CDR3 DNA is TGCGCCAGCAGCTTGGGGACTAGCGGGCCGAACACCGGGGAGCTGTTTTTT. Based on the CDR3 plus reference TRBV5-1 and TRBJ2-2, the full variable domain is KAGVTQTPRYLIKTRGQQVTLSCSPISGHRSVSWYQQTPGQGLQFLFEYFSETQRNKGNFPGRFSGRQFSNSRSEMNVSTLELGDSALYLCASSLGTSGPNTGELFFGEGSRLTVL.

There are a few counts of this clone. V and J are TRBV29-1 and TRBJ2-7, with 8 bases matching TRBD1. The CDR3 covers 13 residues. J was trimmed by 5 bases and V by 6 bases; bases with no gene match: 9. The germline CDR1 and CDR2 sequences are SQVTM and ANQGSEA. CDR3: CSVVGQGLHEQYF. In DNA form, the CDR3 reads TGCAGCGTGGTTGGACAGGGACTCCACGAGCAGTACTTC.

The V call is TRBV9, the J call TRBJ2-7; either TRBD1 or TRBD2 may supply D (5 bases each). Germline CDR1 reads SGDLS; CDR2 reads YYNGEE. Trimming stripped 0 bases from V and 2 bases from J, with 15 bases between. The CDR3 runs 16 residues. CDR3 coding DNA: TGTGCCAGCAGCGTAGCCCCGGGGACGGATACCTACGAGCAGTACTTC. Protein sequence: CASSVAPGTDTYEQYF.

This chain joins TRBV6-1 and TRBJ1-2, with D hard to call. The germline V gene encodes CDR1 MNHNS and CDR2 SASEGT. V gave up 0 bases and J gave up 0 bases, with 17 bases separating them. The CDR3 has 18 amino acids. CDR3 loop: CASSEAGYSPNPNYGYTF. DNA of the CDR3: TGTGCCAGCAGTGAAGCGGGGTACTCCCCGAATCCTAACTATGGCTACACCTTC.

Here the CDR3 DNA reads TGTGCCAGCAGCCAAGATTGGCGGGGGCCCCAAGAGACCCAGTACTTC. Translated, it gives CASSQDWRGPQETQYF. The rearrangement uses TRBV3-1 (or the pseudogene TRBV3-2) and TRBJ2-5; possibly TRBD2 for D (7 bases). Germline CDR1 reads LGHDT; CDR2 reads YNNKEL (reference sequence). V dropped 0 bases and J dropped 1 base, with 12 bases sitting between them. This CDR3 has 16 amino acids.

This rearrangement joins TRBV9 to TRBJ1-1; tentatively, D is TRBD1 (6 bases). V was pared by 0 bases and J by 3 bases, with 9 bases between. CDR3 length equals 14 residues. The germline gives CDR1 SGDLS, CDR2 YYNGEE. CDR3 in amino acids: CASSVVEGDTEAFF. The CDR3 DNA reads TGTGCCAGCAGCGTAGTGGAGGGGGACACTGAAGCTTTCTTT.

The V call is TRBV2, the J call TRBJ1-3, with D hard to call. The length of the CDR3 is 15 residues. With 8 bases removed from V and 0 bases from J, the gap between germline ends came to 14 bases. The germline gives CDR1 SNHLY, CDR2 FYNNEI. The CDR3 spells CASSSNRNSGNTIYF. The DNA of the CDR3 is TGTGCCAGCTCCTCTAACCGGAACTCTGGAAACACCATATATTTT.

DNA for the CDR3: TGTGCCAGTAGTATGGGTCTTTTAGCGGGGGGGCCGGGGCAAGAGACCCAGTACTTC. It yields the protein CASSMGLLAGGPGQETQYF. V is TRBV19 and J is TRBJ2-5; 11 nucleotides match TRBD2. CDR1 is LNHDA, CDR2 SQIVND, per germline (reference sequence). The CDR3 contains 19 residues. Trimming cost V 3 bases and J 2 bases; bases outside gene matches: 14. The full variable domain, rest sourced from reference TRBV19 and TRBJ2-5, is DGGITQSPKYLFRKEGQNVTLSCEQNLNHDAMYWYRQDPGQGLRLIYYSQIVNDFQKGDIAEGYSVSREKKESFPLTVTSAQKNPTAFYLCASSMGLLAGGPGQETQYFGPGTRLLVL.